A selection of T cell receptor beta chains follows, all from one sample in a study of chemoradiotherapy in HPV16-positive cancers. Assay: immunoSEQ multiplex PCR; the TCRdb copy retains only in-frame clones and omits some. The table lists 9,500 to 15,000 clones, 55% to 65% of them singletons. This material was collected from a patient who underwent chemoradiotherapy. Receptor source: a human donor with HPV-associated anogenital cancer. CDR3s include the opening cysteine and the closing phenylalanine or tryptophan. A D gene is named only where the DNA matches it firmly. Expanded clones get a size class; other rows say once, few or many, or leave the size out.

>few|TRBV6-6|TRBJ1-1|NA
TGTGCCAGCACAAGGGACGGCCTGAACACTGAAGCTTTCTTT
CASTRDGLNTEAFF
>NA|TRBV18|TRBJ1-1|NA
TGTGCCAGCTCACCATCCGTTAGGGGAGACACTGAAGCTTTCTTT
CASSPSVRGDTEAFF
>NA|TRBV6-5|TRBJ2-3|NA
TGTGCCAGCAGTGTGACTAGACCTCACACAGATACGCAGTATTTT
CASSVTRPHTDTQYF
>NA|TRBV5-1|TRBJ2-4|NA
TGCGCCAGCAGCTTGGAGATTGGAAGAAACATTCAGTACTTC
CASSLEIGRNIQYF
>NA|TRBV6-5|TRBJ1-1|NA
TGTGCCAGCAGTTACTCCCCCTATGGAGACACTGAAGCTTTCTTT
CASSYSPYGDTEAFF
>few|TRBV7-9|TRBJ2-2|NA
TGTGCCAGCAGCCCGCGGACAACGAACACCGGGGAGCTGTTTTTT
CASSPRTTNTGELFF
>NA|TRBV9|TRBJ2-5|NA
TGTGCCAGTAGCGTAGAGGGGCCAGGGACCCAGTACTTC
CASSVEGPGTQYF
>NA|TRBV28|TRBJ2-7|NA
TGTGCCAGCAGTAGAGGGGGGACTGCCGTCTACGAGCAGTACTTC
CASSRGGTAVYEQYF
>NA|TRBV7-6|TRBJ2-1|TRBD2
TGTGCCAGCAGCTTAGGCGGGGGGTTCAATGAGCAGTTCTTC
CASSLGGGFNEQFF
>NA|TRBV9|TRBJ2-7|NA
TGTGCCAGCAGCGTTACATTTGGCGGATACGAGCAGTACTTC
CASSVTFGGYEQYF
>NA|TRBV2|TRBJ2-7|NA
TGTGCCAGCAGTGACAGGTACGAGCAGTACTTC
CASSDRYEQYF
>NA|TRBV28|TRBJ1-5|NA
TGTGCCAGCAGAATGTATAGCAATCAGCCCCAGCATTTT
CASRMYSNQPQHF
>NA|TRBV9|TRBJ1-1|TRBD1
TGTGCCAGCAGCGCCCCGGGACAGGGGGTGTCGGCTGAAGCTTTCTTT
CASSAPGQGVSAEAFF
>few|TRBV2|TRBJ1-6|NA
TGTGCCAGCAGTGAACTGGAGCCGCCGCATTCACCCCTCCACTTT
CASSELEPPHSPLHF
>NA|TRBV2|TRBJ2-3|NA
TGTGCCAGCAGTGGATTGGGGGGAGCGCCAGATACGCAGTATTTT
CASSGLGGAPDTQYF
>NA|TRBV6-6|TRBJ2-1|TRBD1
TGTGCCAGCAGCCCCCCAAGGACAGGGAACAATGAGCAGTTCTTC
CASSPPRTGNNEQFF
>NA|TRBV19|TRBJ1-2|TRBD1
TGTGCCAGTAACATAGAACCGGGACAGATCTTTGGAGGCTATGGCTACACCTTC
CASNIEPGQIFGGYGYTF
>NA|TRBV9|TRBJ1-2|NA
TGTGCCAGCAGCGTAGCTGGGTCAAGGGGTGGCTACACCTTC
CASSVAGSRGGYTF
>NA|TRBV27|TRBJ2-7|TRBD1
TGTGCCAGCATGAGGACGGGACAGGGTCCCGAGCAGTACTTC
CASMRTGQGPEQYF
>NA|TRBV28|TRBJ1-2|NA
TGTGCCAGCACTCCCTTCCCGCGGGCGGGCAGAGTGCCGTTTAGCTACACCTTC
CASTPFPRAGRVPFSYTF
>NA|TRBV5-8|TRBJ1-2|NA
TGTGCCAGCAGCCGGGACTCTAACTATGGCTACACCTTC
CASSRDSNYGYTF
>NA|TRBV11-2|TRBJ2-7|TRBD1
TGTGCCAGCAGAGACAGGGTGAGCGAGCAGTACTTC
CASRDRVSEQYF
>NA|TRBV29-1|TRBJ1-1|TRBD1
TGCAGCGTCTCAGGGACAGGGAGGGTGAACACTGAAGCTTTCTTT
CSVSGTGRVNTEAFF
>once|TRBV20-1|TRBJ1-4|NA
TGCAGCGACCCCAGGGGAAAACTGTTTTTT
CSDPRGKLFF
>medium-sized|TRBV9|TRBJ2-3|NA
TGTGCCAGCAGCGTAGCGGGGGCCACCCTGGATACGCAGTATTTT
CASSVAGATLDTQYF
>NA|TRBV7-8|TRBJ2-7|NA
TGTGCCAGCAGCTTAGCGCCCGACGTCTACGAGCAGTACTTC
CASSLAPDVYEQYF
>NA|TRBV28|TRBJ1-3|NA
TGTGCCAGCAGTTTAGATGCCCGCTCTGGAAACACCATATATTTT
CASSLDARSGNTIYF
>NA|TRBV4-1|TRBJ1-4|NA
TGCGCCAGCAGCCAAGATGGGGCAGGGGTGAATGAAAAACTGTTTTTT
CASSQDGAGVNEKLFF
>NA|TRBV6-6|TRBJ2-2|TRBD2
TGTGCCAGCAGTTACTCGGGACTAGCGAACACCGGGGAGCTGTTTTTT
CASSYSGLANTGELFF
>NA|TRBV7-3|TRBJ1-2|TRBD1
TGTGCCAGCAGCTTGGACAGGGGAGAGGGTGGCTACACCTTC
CASSLDRGEGGYTF
>few|TRBV7-2|TRBJ2-7|NA
TGTGCCAGCAGCTTTGGGAGCGGCCCCTACGAGCAGTACTTC
CASSFGSGPYEQYF